Reported below is one TCR beta chain. Its antigen is as yet unknown. Nonspecific anti-CD3/anti-CD28 bead stimulation represents the broad CD4+ T cell repertoire. CD4+ T cells upregulating both CD40 ligand and CD69 were sorted as responding cells. For at least 4 years, plasma HIV-1 RNA was undetectable (<50 copies/mL). This specimen comes from a study of persistence of HIV-infected CD4 T cells. In the study overall: Up to about 180 mL blood was drawn at multiple time points; a couple of donors had single-time leukapheresis.

The libraries were made with immunoSEQ version 4 in survey mode. Sequencing used immunoSEQ multiplex PCR; TCRdb keeps in-frame clones, though not all of them. The repertoire holds 35,000 to 55,000 clones, roughly 90% seen once, with under 1.2% in the top ten. Whole-study findings and limits: Within sorted populations, more oligoclonal TCRs accompanied more oligoclonal proviruses. Compared with CD3/CD28-stimulated cells, CMV- and Gag-responding cells showed lower TCRbeta richness.

This TCR came from an adult man with HIV who was CMV-seropositive. The sequences come from CD4+ T cells sorted from PBMCs after approximately 18-hour stimulation, collected from a patient who received antiretroviral therapy.

CDR3 in amino acids: CASSQPDRGNGYTF. In DNA form, the CDR3 reads TGCGCCAGCAGCCAACCGGACAGGGGGAATGGCTACACCTTC. The genes are TRBV4-1 and TRBJ1-2, with 10 bases that match TRBD1. Germline CDR1 reads MGHRA; CDR2 reads YSYEKL. The CDR3 is made up of 14 amino acids. After removal of 2 bases from V and 6 bases from J, the junction contained 3 bases not matched to a gene.